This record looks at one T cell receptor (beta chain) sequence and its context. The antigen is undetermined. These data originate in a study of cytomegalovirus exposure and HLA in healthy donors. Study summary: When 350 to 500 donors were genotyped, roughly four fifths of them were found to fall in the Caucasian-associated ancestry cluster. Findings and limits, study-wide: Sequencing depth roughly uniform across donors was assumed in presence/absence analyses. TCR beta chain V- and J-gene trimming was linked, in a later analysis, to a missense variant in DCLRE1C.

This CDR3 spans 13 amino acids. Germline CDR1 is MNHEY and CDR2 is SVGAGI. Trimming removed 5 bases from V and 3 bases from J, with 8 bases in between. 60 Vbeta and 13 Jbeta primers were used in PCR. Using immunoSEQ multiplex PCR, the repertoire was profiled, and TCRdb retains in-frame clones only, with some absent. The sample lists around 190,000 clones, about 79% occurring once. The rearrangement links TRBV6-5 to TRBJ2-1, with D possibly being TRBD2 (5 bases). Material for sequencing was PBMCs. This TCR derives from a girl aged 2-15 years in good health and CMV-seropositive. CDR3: CASSSRDYNEQFF. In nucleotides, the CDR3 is TGTGCCAGCAGTAGCCGGGACTACAATGAGCAGTTCTTC.